What follows describes a single T cell receptor beta chain. Its antigen is not identified. This CDR3 is also generated by other DNA sequences in the sample. The CDR3 is 10 amino acids. CDR1 SNHLY and CDR2 FYNNEI come from the germline V gene. Naive-designated CD8 cells lacked CD45RO, were positively enriched for CCR7, and omitted terminally differentiated effector memory CD45RA+ cells. Sorted-subset replicate PCR reactions contained about 200 ng DNA, corresponding to about 30,000 T cell genomes. The data were produced by immunoSEQ multiplex PCR, yet TCRdb's version contains in-frame clones alone and is incomplete. The repertoire has fewer than 700,000 clones, 85% to 95% of them found once; the top ten carry about 0.11%. This sample was included in a study of shared clonotypes between healthy human individuals. General study points: Clonotypes that were shared across four donors made up about 4.5% of naive CD4 clonotypes.

This chain connects TRBV2 to TRBJ2-5; D is uncertain. The better agreement between TRBJ2-7 and the DNA end casts doubt on the J call. The material sequenced was naive CD8+ T cells sorted from blood. This receptor was obtained from a woman aged 25-40 years in good health. The CDR3 region is CASSGYEQYF. The CDR3 coding sequence is TGTGCCAGCAGTGGCTACGAGCAGTACTTC.